The next 24 T cell receptor beta chains were all read from a single sample in a study of CD8+CD57+ T cells in acquired aplastic anemia. Sequenced patients had shown CD8+CD57+ cell expansion by flow cytometry. Genomic DNA templated the TCR beta VDJ and CDR3 profiling. TCRdb used MiXCR to reprocess the reads, holding one entry per CDR3 protein. The sample lists around 180,000 distinct CDR3 sequences; 48% were seen once. Sequenced input: sorted CD4+, CD8+, or CD8+CD57+ T cells (not recorded which) from PBMCs. The receptors were gathered from a human donor with aplastic anemia.

The V and J genes are TRBV7-9 and TRBJ2-2; D unclear. The CDR3 is made up of 13 amino acids. Germline CDR1 SEHNR, CDR2 FQNEAQ (reference sequence). V dropped 1 base and J dropped 7 bases, with 7 bases sitting between them. For the CDR3, the DNA is TGTGCCAGCAGCTTAGTGAAGGGCGGGGAGCTGTTTTTT. This gives the protein CASSLVKGGELFF. The full variable domain, completed using reference TRBV7-9 and TRBJ2-2, is DTGVSQNPRHKITKRGQNVTFRCDPISEHNRLYWYRQTLGQGPEFLTYFQNEAQLEKSRLLSDRFSAERPKGSFSTLEIQRTEQGDSAMYLCASSLVKGGELFFGEGSRLTVL.

This clonotype occurred many times. The chain combines TRBV7-9 with TRBJ2-7; 7 nucleotides match TRBD1. Germline V lookup: CDR1 SEHNR, CDR2 FQNEAQ (reference sequence). There are 12 residues in the CDR3. With V trimmed by 5 bases and J by 7 bases, 5 bases remained unmatched. The CDR3 loop reads CASSANRGEQYF. The DNA of the CDR3 is TGTGCCAGCAGCGCCAACAGGGGAGAGCAGTACTTC.

V and J are TRBV7-8 and TRBJ2-7; the D call may be TRBD1 or TRBD2 (7 bases each). The CDR3 is 14 amino acids. Trimming pared 5 bases from V and 4 bases from J, leaving 15 bases between. Per germline, CDR1 SGHVS and CDR2 FQNEAQ. The CDR3 is CASSRRGGKYEQYF. CDR3 bases: TGTGCCAGCAGCCGCAGGGGGGGGAAATACGAGCAGTACTTC.

The chain has TRBV2 and TRBJ2-3; 9 bases map to TRBD2. This CDR3 spans 14 amino acids. The V gene end was trimmed by 3 bases and the J gene end by 5 bases; junction bases not matched to a gene: 3. The germline CDR1 and CDR2 sequences are SNHLY and FYNNEI. The CDR3 coding sequence is TGTGCCAGCAGTGAGACTAGCGGTTTAGATACGCAGTATTTT. It codes for CASSETSGLDTQYF.

This clonotype occurred many times. At one boundary the junction diverges from the germline segment, which might be a read error. The rearrangement uses TRBV7-8 and TRBJ2-3; the match to TRBD2 covers 10 bases. From germline, CDR1 is SGHVS and CDR2 FQNEAQ. The CDR3 is 16 residues long. DNA for the CDR3: TGTGCCAGCAGCTTAGAGTTAGCGGGGGGCACACATACGCAGTATTTT. This gives the protein CASSLELAGGTHTQYF.

To note about this clonotype: At one boundary the junction diverges from the germline segment, which might be a read error. The J gene is TRBJ2-3, the V gene TRBV9, with 12 bases fitting TRBD2. The length of the CDR3 is 14 residues. CDR1 and CDR2 from the germline V gene are SGDLS and YYNGEE. CDR3 nucleotides: TGTGCCAGCAGCCCTAGCGGGGGGGCAGATATGCAGTATTTT. Amino acid sequence: CASSPSGGADMQYF.

The V gene is TRBV28, the J gene TRBJ1-5; D ambiguous. Per the germline V gene, CDR1 is MDHEN and CDR2 is SYDVKM. This CDR3 comprises 12 residues. V shed 3 bases and J shed 9 bases, with 9 bases lying between them. The CDR3 sequence: CASSLLHGPQHF. In DNA form, the CDR3 reads TGTGCCAGCAGTTTGTTACATGGGCCCCAGCATTTT.

The chain couples TRBV9 to TRBJ2-1, with TRBD2 as a possible D gene (5 bases). The CDR3 is 16 residues long. Per germline, CDR1 SGDLS and CDR2 YYNGEE. Trimming took off 0 bases at V and 10 bases at J, with 20 bases between the two ends. CDR3 sequence (DNA): TGTGCCAGCAGCGTAGGGATCGGAGGTGGAACCCTCGAGCAGTTCTTC. This translates into CASSVGIGGGTLEQFF.

This clonotype occurred many times. This chain connects TRBV6-1 to TRBJ2-7; D is possibly TRBD1 (7 bases). V dropped 3 bases and J dropped 3 bases, with 18 bases sitting between them. The CDR3 extends over 16 amino acids. Germline loops: CDR1 MNHNS, CDR2 SASEGT. CDR3 sequence reads: CASSDLPGAGGYEQYF. DNA of the CDR3: TGTGCCAGCAGTGATTTACCGGGGGCAGGGGGCTACGAGCAGTACTTC.

At least ten counts were recorded for this clonotype. This chain connects TRBV29-1 to TRBJ1-4; tentatively, D is TRBD1 (5 bases). Trimming shortened V by 4 bases and J by 7 bases, and 10 bases separated the two germline ends. The CDR3 spans 12 residues. Germline CDR1 is SQVTM and CDR2 is ANQGSEA. The CDR3 region is CSVGDLGEKLFF. In DNA form, the CDR3 reads TGCAGCGTTGGGGACCTTGGTGAAAAACTGTTTTTT.

The CDR3 DNA reads as TGTGCCAGCACTGGACAGGGTAGAAATGAGCAGTTCTTC. Amino acids: CASTGQGRNEQFF. This chain uses TRBV7-9 with TRBJ2-1; 8 bases are shared with TRBD1. With 7 bases clipped from V and 7 bases from J, the junction kept 6 bases outside the gene matches. Germline CDR1 SEHNR, CDR2 FQNEAQ (reference sequence). This CDR3 spans 13 amino acids.

This clonotype was recorded at least ten times. The chain carries TRBV20-1 and TRBJ2-3; D might be TRBD2 (6 bases). V gave up 5 bases and J gave up 7 bases, with 13 bases separating them. Germline lookup yields CDR1 DFQATT and CDR2 SNEGSKA (reference sequence). The CDR3 loop spans 12 amino acids. The DNA of the CDR3 is TGCAGTGCTGGCGGGACTCCCAATACGCAGTATTTT. This sequence encodes CSAGGTPNTQYF.

The table lists this clonotype with a few counts. This chain joins TRBV29-1 and TRBJ1-6, with 7 nucleotides matching TRBD1. This CDR3 contains 12 residues. Looked up from germline, CDR1 is SQVTM and CDR2 is ANQGSEA. V was clipped by 6 bases and J by 10 bases; unmatched bases: 6. The CDR3 DNA sequence: TGCAGCGTGAGCACAGGGGAATCACCCCTCCACTTT. Its translation: CSVSTGESPLHF. Filled out from reference TRBV29-1 and TRBJ1-6, the complete variable domain reads SAVISQKPSRDICQRGTSLTIQCQVDSQVTMMFWYRQQPGQSLTLIATANQGSEATYESGFVIDKFPISRPNLTFSTLTVSNMSPEDSSIYLCSVSTGESPLHFGNGTRLTVT.

This clonotype was observed a single time. This could be a read error, since a much larger clone is one nucleotide away. The chain links TRBV6-2 or TRBV6-3 to TRBJ2-7; D gene uncertain. V lost 5 bases and J 3 bases, leaving 17 bases between the germline ends. The CDR3 extends over 15 amino acids. The germline gives CDR1 MNHEY, CDR2 SVGEGT. In DNA, the CDR3 is TGTGCCAGCAGTGATCGCCGGGTGTGGGTCTACGAGCAGTACTTC. This translates into CASSDRRVWVYEQYF.

This clonotype was counted a few times. The rearrangement joins TRBV2 to TRBJ2-3, with D uncertain. With 6 bases removed from V and 10 bases from J, the gap between germline ends came to 8 bases. Germline values: CDR1 SNHLY, CDR2 FYNNEI. CDR3 length: 10 amino acids. CDR3 sequence: CASSAGSQYF. CDR3 coding DNA: TGTGCCAGCAGCGCCGGCTCGCAGTATTTT.

This chain joins TRBV20-1 and TRBJ2-1, with D maybe TRBD2 (6 bases). Germline values: CDR1 DFQATT, CDR2 SNEGSKA (reference sequence). There are 17 residues in the CDR3. Trimming left V 0 bases short and J 2 bases short, with 17 bases between. CDR3 sequence (DNA): TGCAGTGCTAGAGATGCGGGACCGAAAAGCCCCTACAATGAGCAGTTCTTC. Protein product: CSARDAGPKSPYNEQFF.

This clonotype was counted at least ten times. V gene TRBV2 combines with J gene TRBJ2-3, with D tentatively TRBD2 (7 bases). V shed 3 bases and J shed 1 base, with 14 bases lying between them. The CDR3 covers 16 residues. The germline CDR1 and CDR2 sequences are SNHLY and FYNNEI. CDR3 residues: CASSERGGEGTDTQYF. The CDR3 DNA reads as TGTGCCAGCAGTGAGAGGGGGGGGGAAGGCACAGATACGCAGTATTTT.

At least ten counts were recorded for this clonotype. This chain connects TRBV9 to TRBJ2-1; the match to TRBD1 covers 8 bases. Per germline, CDR1 SGDLS and CDR2 YYNGEE. The V and J ends lost 0 bases and 7 bases, in that order; junction bases with no gene match: 9. The CDR3 covers 16 residues. CDR3 sequence reads: CASSVVAGQGKNEQFF. DNA for the CDR3: TGTGCCAGCAGCGTAGTCGCAGGACAGGGAAAAAATGAGCAGTTCTTC. The full variable domain, rest sourced from reference TRBV9 and TRBJ2-1, is DSGVTQTPKHLITATGQRVTLRCSPRSGDLSVYWYQQSLDQGLQFLIQYYNGEERAKGNILERFSAQQFPDLHSELNLSSLELGDSALYFCASSVVAGQGKNEQFFGPGTRLTVL.

A few counts support this clonotype. The chain carries TRBV5-1 and TRBJ1-1; D remains ambiguous. Germline assignment: CDR1 SGHRS and CDR2 YFSETQ. Deletions cut 0 bases from V and 1 base from J, with 10 bases between. This CDR3 region has 15 residues. The CDR3 nucleotides are TGCGCCAGCAGCTTGGGTGGACGGAAGAACACTGAAGCTTTCTTT. Its translation: CASSLGGRKNTEAFF.

The chain couples TRBV10-3 to TRBJ2-1; the match to TRBD2 covers 12 bases. The CDR3 extends over 13 amino acids. V shed 7 bases, J shed 9 bases, and the junction held 4 bases outside the gene matches. In germline, CDR1 is ENHRY, CDR2 SYGVKD. This CDR3 is CAITSGLAGEQFF. CDR3 DNA sequence: TGTGCCATCACCTCGGGACTAGCGGGTGAGCAGTTCTTC.

This chain links TRBV6-1 with TRBJ2-2, with D perhaps assigned TRBD1 or TRBD2 (5 bases each). The CDR3 has 12 amino acids. With 8 bases removed from V and 4 bases from J, the gap between germline ends came to 8 bases. Germline CDR1 and CDR2: MNHNS and SASEGT. This CDR3 reads CASGTSTGELFF. The DNA of the CDR3 is TGTGCCAGCGGGACGTCCACCGGGGAGCTGTTTTTT.

V and J are TRBV7-6 and TRBJ2-7; TRBD2 matches at 13 bases. This CDR3 spans 16 amino acids. V was clipped by 5 bases and J by 3 bases; unmatched bases: 7. Germline CDR1 reads SGHVS; CDR2 reads FNYEAQ. The CDR3 spells CASSAGGLAGVYEQYF. DNA of the CDR3: TGTGCCAGCAGCGCAGGAGGACTAGCGGGAGTCTACGAGCAGTACTTC.

This clonotype was seen many times. V usage is TRBV6-4 and J usage is TRBJ2-1; D not certain. CDR1 and CDR2 from the germline V gene are MRHNA and SNTAGT. The CDR3 is 12 residues long. The V end was cut by 2 bases, the J end by 4 bases, with 3 bases between. The chain's CDR3 is CASSDRYNEQFF. In DNA form, the CDR3 reads TGTGCCAGCAGTGACCGATACAATGAGCAGTTCTTC.

The J gene is TRBJ2-2, the V gene TRBV24-1; 8 bases match TRBD2. Germline V lookup: CDR1 KGHDR, CDR2 SFDVKD. With 4 bases clipped from V and 3 bases from J, the junction kept 6 bases outside the gene matches. The CDR3 totals 16 residues. The CDR3 DNA reads as TGTGCCACCAGTGACCCGGGAGGGCCATACACCGGGGAGCTGTTTTTT. Protein sequence: CATSDPGGPYTGELFF.